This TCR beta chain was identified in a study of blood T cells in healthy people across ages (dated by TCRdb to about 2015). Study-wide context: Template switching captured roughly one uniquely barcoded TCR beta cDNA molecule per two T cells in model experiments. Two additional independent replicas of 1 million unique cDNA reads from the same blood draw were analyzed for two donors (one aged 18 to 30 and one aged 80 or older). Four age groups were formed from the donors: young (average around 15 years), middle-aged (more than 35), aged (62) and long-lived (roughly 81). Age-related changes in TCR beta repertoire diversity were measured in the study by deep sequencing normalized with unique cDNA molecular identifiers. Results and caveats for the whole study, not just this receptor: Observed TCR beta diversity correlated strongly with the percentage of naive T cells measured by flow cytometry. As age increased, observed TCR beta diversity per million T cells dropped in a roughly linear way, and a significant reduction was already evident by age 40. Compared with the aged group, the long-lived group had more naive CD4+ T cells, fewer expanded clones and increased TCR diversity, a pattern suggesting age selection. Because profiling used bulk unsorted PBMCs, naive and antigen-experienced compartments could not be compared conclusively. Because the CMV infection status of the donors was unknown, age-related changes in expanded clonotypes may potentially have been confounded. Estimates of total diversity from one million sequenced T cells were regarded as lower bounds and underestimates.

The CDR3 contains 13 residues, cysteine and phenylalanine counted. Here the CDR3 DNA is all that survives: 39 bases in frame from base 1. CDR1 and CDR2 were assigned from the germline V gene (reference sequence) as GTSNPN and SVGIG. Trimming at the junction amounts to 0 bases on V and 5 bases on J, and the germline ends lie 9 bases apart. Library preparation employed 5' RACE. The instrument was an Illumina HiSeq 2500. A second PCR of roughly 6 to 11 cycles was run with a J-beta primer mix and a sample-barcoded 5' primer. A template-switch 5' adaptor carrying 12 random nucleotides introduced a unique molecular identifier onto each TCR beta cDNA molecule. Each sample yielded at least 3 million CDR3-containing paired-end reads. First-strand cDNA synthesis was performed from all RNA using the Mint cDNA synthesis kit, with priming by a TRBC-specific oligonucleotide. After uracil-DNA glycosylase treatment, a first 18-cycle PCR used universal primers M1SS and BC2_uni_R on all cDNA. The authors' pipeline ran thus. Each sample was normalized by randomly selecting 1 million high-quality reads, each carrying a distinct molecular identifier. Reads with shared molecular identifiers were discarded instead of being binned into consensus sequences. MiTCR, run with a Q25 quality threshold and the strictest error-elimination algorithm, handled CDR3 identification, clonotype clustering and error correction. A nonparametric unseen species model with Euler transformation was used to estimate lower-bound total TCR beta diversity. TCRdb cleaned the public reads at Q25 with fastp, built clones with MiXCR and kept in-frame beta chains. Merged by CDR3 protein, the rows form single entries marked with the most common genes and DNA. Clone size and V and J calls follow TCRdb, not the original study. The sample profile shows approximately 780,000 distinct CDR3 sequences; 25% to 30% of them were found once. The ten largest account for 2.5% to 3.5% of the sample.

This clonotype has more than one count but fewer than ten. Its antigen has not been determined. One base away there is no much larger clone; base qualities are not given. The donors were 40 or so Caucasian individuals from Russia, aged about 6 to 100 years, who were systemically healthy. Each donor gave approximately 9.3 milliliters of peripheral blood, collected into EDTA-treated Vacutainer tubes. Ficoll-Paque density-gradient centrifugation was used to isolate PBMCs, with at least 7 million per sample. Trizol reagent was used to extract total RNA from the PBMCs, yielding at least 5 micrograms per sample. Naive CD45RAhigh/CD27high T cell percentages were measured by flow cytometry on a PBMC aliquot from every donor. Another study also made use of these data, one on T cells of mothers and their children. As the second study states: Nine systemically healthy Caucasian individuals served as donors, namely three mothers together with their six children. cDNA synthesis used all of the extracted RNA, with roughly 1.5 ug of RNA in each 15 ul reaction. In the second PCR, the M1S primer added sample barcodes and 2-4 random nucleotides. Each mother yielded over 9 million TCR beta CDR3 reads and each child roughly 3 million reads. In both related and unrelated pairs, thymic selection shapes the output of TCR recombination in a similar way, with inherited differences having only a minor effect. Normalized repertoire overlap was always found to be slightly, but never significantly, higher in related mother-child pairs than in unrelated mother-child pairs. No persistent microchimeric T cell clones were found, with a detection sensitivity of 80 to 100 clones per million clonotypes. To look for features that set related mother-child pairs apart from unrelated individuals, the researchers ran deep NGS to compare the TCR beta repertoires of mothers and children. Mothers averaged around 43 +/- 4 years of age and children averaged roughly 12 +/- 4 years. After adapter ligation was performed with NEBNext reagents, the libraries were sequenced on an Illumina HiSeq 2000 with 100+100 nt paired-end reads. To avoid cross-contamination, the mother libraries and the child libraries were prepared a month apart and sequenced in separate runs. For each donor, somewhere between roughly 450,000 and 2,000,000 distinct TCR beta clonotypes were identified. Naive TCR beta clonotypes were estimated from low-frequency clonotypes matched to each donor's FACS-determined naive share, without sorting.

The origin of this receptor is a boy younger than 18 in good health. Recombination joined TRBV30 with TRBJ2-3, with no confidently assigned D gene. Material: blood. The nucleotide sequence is TGTGCCTGGAGTGTACGGTTTTTAGATACGCAGTATTTT. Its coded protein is CAWSVRFLDTQYF.